These 27 T cell receptor beta chains share one sample of origin, sequenced in a study of regulatory T cells in long-lasting Graves disease. Time point of the sample: persistent/refractory GD, antithyroid drugs over 5 years with positive TRAb. From PBMCs, RNA was extracted and then used to make the TCR library. Relying on iRepertoire HTBI primers and Arm-PCR of CDR3 regions, the team built TCR beta libraries. Via MiXCR, TCRdb re-called the multiplex PCR reads, giving one row per CDR3 protein. The sample contains more than 650,000 distinct CDR3 sequences, about 30% of which appear only once. Specimen: peripheral blood mononuclear cells (PBMCs), collected when the disease was refractory, from a patient treated with antithyroid drugs. These receptors came from a female donor with Graves disease.

This chain links TRBV10-3 with TRBJ2-3; D perhaps matches TRBD2 (6 bases). CDR1 and CDR2 from the germline V gene are ENHRY and SYGVKD. The germline V and J ends were trimmed by 4 bases and 9 bases, with 14 bases remaining between them. This CDR3 has 13 amino acids. The CDR3 loop is CAISGGDLKTQYF. The DNA for the CDR3 is TGTGCCATCAGTGGCGGGGACCTCAAGACGCAGTATTTT.

This rearrangement joins TRBV27 to TRBJ2-2; D remains ambiguous. Per the germline V gene, CDR1 is MNHEY and CDR2 is SMNVEV (reference sequence). This CDR3 has 12 amino acids. The ends were cut back, 3 bases at V and 6 bases at J, with 5 bases in the middle. The CDR3 here is CASSFLSGELFF. CDR3 DNA sequence: TGTGCCAGCAGTTTTCTTTCCGGGGAGCTGTTTTTT.

This clonotype was observed many times. The chain uses TRBV6-1 and TRBJ1-1, with D possibly matching TRBD1 (5 bases). Trimming shortened V by 1 base and J by 1 base, and 10 bases separated the two germline ends. Looked up from germline, CDR1 is MNHNS and CDR2 is SASEGT. This CDR3 spans 15 amino acids. Here the CDR3 reads CASSEGGYGNTEAFF. In DNA, the CDR3 is TGTGCCAGCAGTGAAGGGGGCTACGGGAACACTGAAGCTTTCTTT.

The rearrangement uses TRBV11-2 and TRBJ2-1; D is possibly TRBD1 (6 bases). Trimming shortened V by 3 bases and J by 3 bases, and 12 bases separated the two germline ends. The CDR3 contains 15 residues. CDR1 SGHAT and CDR2 FQNNGV come from the germline V gene. In DNA form, the CDR3 reads TGTGCCAGCAGCTTCGAGGGGGAGAGCTACAATGAGCAGTTCTTC. Amino acids: CASSFEGESYNEQFF. The variable domain in full, completed from reference TRBV11-2 and TRBJ2-1, reads EAGVAQSPRYKIIEKRQSVAFWCNPISGHATLYWYQQILGQGPKLLIQFQNNGVVDDSQLPKDRFSAERLKGVDSTLKIQPAKLEDSAVYLCASSFEGESYNEQFFGPGTRLTVL.

The chain is built from TRBV12-3 or TRBV12-4 and TRBJ2-5, with TRBD1 matching 12 bases. CDR3 length: 16 residues. The V gene end was trimmed by 3 bases and the J gene end by 4 bases; junction bases not matched to a gene: 6. This chain's CDR3 is CASSLSGTGGGETQYF. The CDR3 DNA reads TGTGCCAGCAGTTTGTCCGGGACAGGGGGCGGAGAGACCCAGTACTTC.

V usage is TRBV6-9 and J usage is TRBJ1-2; the D is unclear. CDR3 size: 14 residues. Looked up from germline, CDR1 is MNHGY and CDR2 is SVAAGI. Trimming stripped 3 bases from V and 6 bases from J, with 14 bases between. The CDR3 DNA follows: TGTGCCAGCAGTTACCCGGGCAGGACCCATGGCTACACCTTC. Translation: CASSYPGRTHGYTF.

This clonotype showed up just a few times. This chain connects TRBV7-9 to TRBJ2-7; tentatively, D is TRBD2 (6 bases). Germline-derived CDR1 and CDR2 are SEHNR and FQNEAQ (reference sequence). Trimming took off 8 bases at V and 2 bases at J, with 19 bases between the two ends. This CDR3 contains 15 residues. The CDR3 bases are TGTGCCAGCGGCCCAGCGGGCCTACTGGCCTACGAGCAGTACTTC. Amino acids: CASGPAGLLAYEQYF.

This sequence joins TRBV5-1 and TRBJ2-1; 7 bases are a match to TRBD1. This CDR3 has 14 amino acids. Trimming removed 0 bases from V and 4 bases from J; junction bases left unmatched: 1. Germline assignment: CDR1 SGHRS and CDR2 YFSETQ. DNA for the CDR3: TGCGCCAGCAGCTTGGTACAGGGGTACAATGAGCAGTTCTTC. Protein: CASSLVQGYNEQFF.

This clonotype appeared a few times. This chain uses TRBV28 with TRBJ1-6; D is unresolved. The CDR3 runs to 12 residues. With 5 bases removed from V and 9 bases from J, the gap between germline ends came to 8 bases. Germline V gene data show CDR1 as MDHEN and CDR2 as SYDVKM. The CDR3 DNA is TGTGCCAGCAGTCCACCCATTTCACCCCTCCACTTT. Protein sequence: CASSPPISPLHF.

This clonotype has just a few counts. The gene calls are TRBV6-1 and TRBJ2-7, with 7 bases matching TRBD2. The ends lost 6 bases at V and 5 bases at J; junction bases unmatched: 16. Germline assignment: CDR1 MNHNS and CDR2 SASEGT. This CDR3 spans 16 amino acids. The CDR3 bases are TGTGCCAGCAGCTTCCCGGGAGGAGAAGGGGTCCACGAGCAGTACTTC. Its translation: CASSFPGGEGVHEQYF.

This chain joins TRBV5-1 and TRBJ1-5; possibly TRBD1 for D (6 bases). CDR3 length equals 13 residues. V was shortened by 4 bases and J by 8 bases, with 13 bases between the two germline ends. The germline V gene encodes CDR1 SGHRS and CDR2 YFSETQ. Written as DNA, the CDR3 is TGCGCCAGCAGCACGGGGGGCGGGGAGCCCCAGCATTTT. It yields the protein CASSTGGGEPQHF.

This clonotype was found a few times. The V and J genes are TRBV6-5 and TRBJ1-1; 7 bases agree with TRBD1. Looked up from germline, CDR1 is MNHEY and CDR2 is SVGAGI. V shed 1 base and J 1 base; nucleotides not matched to a gene: 6. This CDR3 region has 16 residues. The CDR3 sequence is CASSYFSGTENTEAFF. For the CDR3, the DNA is TGTGCCAGCAGTTACTTTTCCGGGACAGAGAACACTGAAGCTTTCTTT.

In its sample, this clonotype was seen a few times. The chain carries TRBV28 and TRBJ2-7; D might be TRBD1 or TRBD2, each matching 5 bases. The CDR3 is made up of 15 amino acids. Germline CDR1 MDHEN, CDR2 SYDVKM. V dropped 6 bases and J dropped 1 base, with 16 bases sitting between them. Written as DNA, the CDR3 is TGTGCCAGCAGCTTAGGTAGGGGACCTTCCTACGAGCAGTACTTC. This codes for CASSLGRGPSYEQYF.

Remarks on this clonotype: A much bigger clone sits one base away, suggesting this may be a read error. V gene TRBV6-5 combines with J gene TRBJ1-5; D unclear. The germline V gene has CDR1 MNHEY and CDR2 SVGAGI. Trimming left V 2 bases short and J 5 bases short, with 4 bases between. This CDR3 spans 12 amino acids. CDR3 amino acids: CASSYTDQPQHF. Here the CDR3 DNA reads TGTGCCAGCAGTTACACCGATCAGCCCCAGCATTTT.

This chain links TRBV3-1 with TRBJ1-1; 7 positions match TRBD1. Trimming removed 4 bases from V and 1 base from J; junction bases left unmatched: 9. The CDR3 runs 16 residues. Looked up from germline, CDR1 is LGHDT and CDR2 is YNNKEL (reference sequence). CDR3 loop: CASSLRQGRTNTEAFF. CDR3 DNA: TGTGCCAGCAGCCTCCGACAGGGAAGGACGAACACTGAAGCTTTCTTT.

The sample holds a few counts of this clonotype. The gene calls are TRBV28 and TRBJ2-2, with D uncertain. The CDR3 has 12 amino acids. Germline CDR1 and CDR2: MDHEN and SYDVKM. The V end lost 3 bases, the J end lost 11 bases, and 10 bases lay between the germline ends. The DNA for the CDR3 is TGTGCCAGCAGTTTGGGAAGGACCGAGCTGTTTTTT. This translates into CASSLGRTELFF.

This clonotype was counted only a few times. With a much larger clone just one base away, this may be a read error. The V call is TRBV27, the J call TRBJ1-2; 7 nucleotides match TRBD1. Germline V gives CDR1 MNHEY, CDR2 SMNVEV (reference sequence). The CDR3 length is 16 residues. With V trimmed by 8 bases and J by 5 bases, 17 bases remained unmatched. The CDR3 DNA reads TGTGCCAGCGGTCCACTCCTTGGACAGGCGGAGTATGGCTACACCTTC. This translates into CASGPLLGQAEYGYTF.

This chain joins TRBV7-9 and TRBJ1-1, with D possibly TRBD1 on 5 matching bases. The germline gives CDR1 SEHNR, CDR2 FQNEAQ (reference sequence). V was shortened by 3 bases and J by 4 bases, with 12 bases between the two germline ends. The CDR3 has 14 residues. CDR3 protein: CASSFGGVTTEAFF. In DNA, the CDR3 is TGTGCCAGCAGCTTCGGAGGGGTCACCACTGAAGCTTTCTTT.

The rearrangement uses TRBV20-1 and TRBJ2-5, with a possible D match to TRBD2 (6 bases). V shed 3 bases and J shed 2 bases, with 16 bases lying between them. Germline CDR1 DFQATT, CDR2 SNEGSKA (reference sequence). The CDR3 sequence is 15 residues long. CDR3 region: CSASGGDLPQETQYF. DNA of the CDR3: TGCAGTGCTAGCGGAGGGGATCTGCCACAAGAGACCCAGTACTTC.

This clonotype came up once. A read error may account for a junction end that differs from germline. This sequence joins TRBV28 and TRBJ1-1; 9 bases line up with TRBD1. Germline CDR1 is MDHEN and CDR2 is SYDVKM. This CDR3 region has 17 residues. CDR3 nucleotide sequence: TGTACCAGCAGAATCCCGGGACAGGGCCTTCAGGCCACTGAAGCTTTCTTT. Translation: CTSRIPGQGLQATEAFF.

The gene calls are TRBV28 and TRBJ1-2; the D gene is possibly TRBD1 (6 bases). V lost 6 bases, J lost 0 bases, and 14 bases lay in between. The V gene's germline CDR1 is MDHEN and CDR2 SYDVKM. The CDR3 extends over 15 amino acids. The CDR3 region is CASRPPRGPNYGYTF. In DNA form, the CDR3 reads TGTGCCAGCAGACCCCCCCGGGGGCCTAACTATGGCTACACCTTC.

The table lists this clonotype with a few counts. V usage is TRBV2 and J usage is TRBJ2-5; D remains ambiguous. CDR3 length: 15 residues. V was trimmed by 0 bases and J by 5 bases, leaving 13 bases between them. Germline CDR1 SNHLY, CDR2 FYNNEI. CDR3 residues: CASSEAGTSLETQYF. For the CDR3, the DNA is TGTGCCAGCAGTGAAGCGGGAACCAGTCTTGAGACCCAGTACTTC.

V is TRBV6-2 or TRBV6-3 and J is TRBJ1-5, with D perhaps matching TRBD1 (6 bases). Germline V gives CDR1 MNHEY, CDR2 SVGEGT. Trimming pared 6 bases from V and 4 bases from J, leaving 16 bases between. CDR3 length: 15 amino acids. CDR3 loop: CASRRLQGTNQPQHF. The CDR3 nucleotides are TGTGCCAGCAGACGACTACAGGGTACGAATCAGCCCCAGCATTTT.

The chain combines TRBV20-1 with TRBJ1-5; D unresolved. Germline V gene data show CDR1 as DFQATT and CDR2 as SNEGSKA (reference sequence). Trimming left V 5 bases short and J 2 bases short, with 10 bases between. The CDR3 sequence is 13 residues long. CDR3 in amino acids: CSAQSLGNQPQHF. Here the CDR3 DNA reads TGCAGTGCTCAATCTTTGGGCAATCAGCCCCAGCATTTT.

This clonotype was seen a few times. The chain uses TRBV3-1 and TRBJ2-5; 8 bases match TRBD1. J was trimmed by 4 bases and V by 3 bases; bases with no gene match: 4. The germline V gene has CDR1 LGHDT and CDR2 YNNKEL (reference sequence). The CDR3 totals 14 residues. CDR3: CASSQTGDRETQYF. DNA of the CDR3: TGTGCCAGCAGCCAGACAGGGGATCGAGAGACCCAGTACTTC.

In regard to this clonotype: At one end the junction does not follow the germline gene, possibly because of a read error. The chain links TRBV6-5 to TRBJ1-6, with 9 nucleotides matching TRBD1. The CDR3 has 17 amino acids. Per germline, CDR1 MNHEY and CDR2 SVGAGI. CDR3 bases: TGTGCCAGCATTTACTCGTTCCGGGACAGGGTGAATTCACCCCTCCACTTT. Translating gives CASIYSFRDRVNSPLHF.

This clonotype was counted many times. The chain joins TRBV11-1 to TRBJ1-1; D is unresolved. The CDR3 covers 11 residues. Germline-derived CDR1 and CDR2 are SGHAT and FQDESV (reference sequence). V dropped 0 bases and J dropped 7 bases, with 3 bases sitting between them. CDR3 in DNA: TGTGCCAGCAGCTTAGCGCTTGAAGCTTTCTTT. It is translated as CASSLALEAFF.